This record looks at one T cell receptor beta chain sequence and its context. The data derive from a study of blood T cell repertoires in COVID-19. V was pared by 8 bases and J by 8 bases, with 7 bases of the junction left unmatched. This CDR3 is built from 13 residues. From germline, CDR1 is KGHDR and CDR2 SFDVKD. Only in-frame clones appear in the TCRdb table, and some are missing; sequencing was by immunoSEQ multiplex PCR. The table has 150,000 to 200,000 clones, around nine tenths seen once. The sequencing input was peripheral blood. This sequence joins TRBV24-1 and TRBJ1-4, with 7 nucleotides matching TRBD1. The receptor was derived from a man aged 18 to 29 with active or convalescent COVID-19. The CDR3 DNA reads TGTGCCACCAAAGGGGGCCTCGAAGAAAAACTGTTTTTT. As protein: CATKGGLEEKLFF.